This T cell receptor (beta chain) is drawn from a study of CD8 T cells in Susac syndrome. This clonotype has just one count. RNA was extracted with the RNeasy kit, and a quantity of roughly 0.5 to 1 ug was reverse transcribed using random hexamers. In TCRdb, the immunoSEQ multiplex PCR reads were re-called with MiXCR into one record per CDR3 protein. The repertoire holds about 210,000 distinct CDR3 sequences, with 90% to 95% as singletons. The clonotype was recovered from a human donor in good health. The sample comprised CD4+ T cells from PBMCs.

The CDR3 sequence: CAIRSPEYMTPLHF. For the CDR3, the DNA is TGTGCCATCAGATCCCCCGAGTACATGACACCCCTCCACTTT. The chain uses TRBV10-3 and TRBJ1-6; no reliable D call. The CDR3 spans 14 residues. Germline CDR1 is ENHRY and CDR2 is SYGVKD. Deletions cut 6 bases from V and 11 bases from J, with 17 bases between.